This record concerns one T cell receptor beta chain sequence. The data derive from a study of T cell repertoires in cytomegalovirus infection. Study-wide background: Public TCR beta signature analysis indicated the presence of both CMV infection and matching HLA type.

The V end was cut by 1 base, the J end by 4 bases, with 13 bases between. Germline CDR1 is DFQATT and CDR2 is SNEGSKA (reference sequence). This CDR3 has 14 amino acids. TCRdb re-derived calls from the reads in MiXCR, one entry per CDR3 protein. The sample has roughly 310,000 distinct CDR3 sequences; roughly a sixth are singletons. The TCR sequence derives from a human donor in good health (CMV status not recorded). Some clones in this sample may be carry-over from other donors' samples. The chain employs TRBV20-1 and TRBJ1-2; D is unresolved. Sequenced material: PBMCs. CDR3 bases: TGCAGTGCTAGAGTAAGAGACCTACTCTATGGCTACACCTTC. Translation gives CSARVRDLLYGYTF.